The rows below give T cell receptor beta chains drawn from one sample of a study of long-term antiretroviral therapy in people with HIV. Repertoires were generated with immunoSEQ multiplex PCR, while TCRdb's copy carries only in-frame clones and drops some. Seen here are 35,000 to 50,000 clones, around nine tenths observed once, and the top ten hold around 4.7%. This specimen consisted of unsorted PBMCs, obtained 0.1 years before starting antiretroviral therapy. The receptors come from a woman aged 50 to 65 with HIV. CDR3s include the opening cysteine and the closing phenylalanine or tryptophan. D genes are given only for firm matches. Expanded clones are given a class, and other clones once, few, many or no size at all.

CDR3 DNA: TGCGCCAGCAGTCGCGATTGGAACACCGGGGAGCTGTTTTTT
CDR3 protein: CASSRDWNTGELFF
J gene: TRBJ2-2
D gene: -
V gene: TRBV10-1
clone size: -

CDR3 DNA: TGTGCCAGCAGCTCACAGGGCCCCTTGGGAGCTTTCTTT
CDR3 protein: CASSSQGPLGAFF
J gene: TRBJ1-1
D gene: -
V gene: TRBV5-6
clone size: -

CDR3 DNA: TGCGCCAGCAGGGCCGGGACTAGCGGTCCCTACGAGCAGTACTTC
CDR3 protein: CASRAGTSGPYEQYF
J gene: TRBJ2-7
D gene: TRBD2
V gene: TRBV5-1
clone size: -

CDR3 DNA: TGCGCCAGCAGGCAGAGCGAGAACACTGAAGCTTTCTTT
CDR3 protein: CASRQSENTEAFF
J gene: TRBJ1-1
D gene: -
V gene: TRBV4-1
clone size: -

CDR3 DNA: TGTGCCAGTAGTATAGATCCCCTGGACAGTTCACCCCTCCACTTT
CDR3 protein: CASSIDPLDSSPLHF
J gene: TRBJ1-6
D gene: -
V gene: TRBV19
clone size: -

CDR3 DNA: TGTGCCATTCGGGACAGCTCCTACGAGCAGTACTTC
CDR3 protein: CAIRDSSYEQYF
J gene: TRBJ2-7
D gene: TRBD1
V gene: TRBV10-3
clone size: few

CDR3 DNA: TGTGCCAGCAGCTTCAGGGCTAATGAAAAACTGTTTTTT
CDR3 protein: CASSFRANEKLFF
J gene: TRBJ1-4
D gene: -
V gene: TRBV11-2
clone size: -

CDR3 DNA: TGTGCCAGCAGCTCGGGACAGACGACTTGGGGCTACACCTTC
CDR3 protein: CASSSGQTTWGYTF
J gene: TRBJ1-2
D gene: TRBD1
V gene: TRBV6-6
clone size: -

CDR3 DNA: TGTGCCAGCAGTGAAGTAGACTCCTACGAGCAGTACTTC
CDR3 protein: CASSEVDSYEQYF
J gene: TRBJ2-7
D gene: -
V gene: TRBV6-1
clone size: -

CDR3 DNA: TGTGCCAGCATGGGGACCTCTGGAAACACCATATATTTT
CDR3 protein: CASMGTSGNTIYF
J gene: TRBJ1-3
D gene: -
V gene: TRBV6-1
clone size: -

CDR3 DNA: TGTGCCTGGAGTGCGGGTGAACTTGTCGCAGATACGCAGTATTTT
CDR3 protein: CAWSAGELVADTQYF
J gene: TRBJ2-3
D gene: -
V gene: TRBV30
clone size: -

CDR3 DNA: TGTGCCAGCAGACGGGACAGCGGGGTTTATCAGCCCCAGCATTTT
CDR3 protein: CASRRDSGVYQPQHF
J gene: TRBJ1-5
D gene: TRBD1
V gene: TRBV27
clone size: -

CDR3 DNA: TGCAGCGTTGTCACGGGGAGGACCGGGGAGCTGTTTTTT
CDR3 protein: CSVVTGRTGELFF
J gene: TRBJ2-2
D gene: -
V gene: TRBV29-1
clone size: -

CDR3 DNA: TGCGCCAGCAGCCAAGATCGGGGGGACACTGAAGCTTTCTTT
CDR3 protein: CASSQDRGDTEAFF
J gene: TRBJ1-1
D gene: -
V gene: TRBV4-3
clone size: -

CDR3 DNA: TGCAGCGTTGAGGAAGGGAACGGAAACACCATATATTTT
CDR3 protein: CSVEEGNGNTIYF
J gene: TRBJ1-3
D gene: -
V gene: TRBV29-1
clone size: once

CDR3 DNA: TGTGCCAGCAGCGTAGGTTCAGTCGGACAGCCCCAGCATTTT
CDR3 protein: CASSVGSVGQPQHF
J gene: TRBJ1-5
D gene: -
V gene: TRBV9
clone size: -

CDR3 DNA: TGCGCCAGCAGCCGGGCCGGGACAGGGGGTGCCGGGGAGCTGTTTTTT
CDR3 protein: CASSRAGTGGAGELFF
J gene: TRBJ2-2
D gene: TRBD1
V gene: TRBV5-1
clone size: -

CDR3 DNA: TGTGCCAGCAGCCAAGATGCCCAGCGGGGGGGCCGAGAGACCCAGTACTTC
CDR3 protein: CASSQDAQRGGRETQYF
J gene: TRBJ2-5
D gene: TRBD2
V gene: TRBV4-2
clone size: -

CDR3 DNA: TGTGCCAGCAGCGTTACCGGAGGGCTTGTCCAAGAGACCCAGTACTTC
CDR3 protein: CASSVTGGLVQETQYF
J gene: TRBJ2-5
D gene: -
V gene: TRBV7-9
clone size: -

CDR3 DNA: TGTGCCAGCAGCCCTTCCTTGGACCCGCTAAAACTGTTTTTT
CDR3 protein: CASSPSLDPLKLFF
J gene: TRBJ1-4
D gene: -
V gene: TRBV5-8
clone size: -